The 32 T cell receptor beta chains below all came from one sample that was sequenced in a study of cytomegalovirus exposure and HLA in healthy donors (dated by TCRdb to the late 2010s). Library preparation employed the immunoSEQ multiplex PCR assay. For the multiplex PCR, a mixture combining 60 forward primers for TCR Vbeta segments and 13 reverse primers for TCR Jbeta segments was used. TCRdb re-hosts the immuneACCESS table, in-frame sequences only. Its copies lack some clones; in the studies checked, an unresolved V gene accounts for under half of them, and the cause for the rest is not known. A total of over 150,000 clones appear in this sample, 75% to 90% of them only once. The ten largest make up approximately 6.5% of the sample. Material: PBMCs. The receptors shown here come from a woman aged 45-59 years in good health and CMV-seropositive.

The chain combines TRBV18 with TRBJ2-7; the D gene is possibly TRBD2 (6 bases). The CDR3 has 15 residues. Germline loops: CDR1 KGHSH, CDR2 LQKENI. Trimming took off 3 bases at V and 0 bases at J, with 12 bases between the two ends. The CDR3 DNA reads as TGTGCCAGCTCACCCCTTTCGACTAGCTCCTACGAGCAGTACTTC. The encoded protein is CASSPLSTSSYEQYF. The whole variable domain, filled in from reference TRBV18 and TRBJ2-7, reads NAGVMQNPRHLVRRRGQEARLRCSPMKGHSHVYWYRQLPEEGLKFMVYLQKENIIDESGMPKERFSAEFPKEGPSILRIQQVVRGDSAAYFCASSPLSTSSYEQYFGPGTRLTVT.

This chain joins TRBV7-2 and TRBJ2-1; no reliable D call. Germline CDR1 reads SGHTA; CDR2 reads FQGNSA. V dropped 5 bases and J dropped 3 bases, with 17 bases sitting between them. The CDR3 extends over 16 amino acids. CDR3 bases: TGTGCCAGCAGCCCCGAGGTCCAGATCAGCTACAATGAGCAGTTCTTC. Protein: CASSPEVQISYNEQFF.

Written as DNA, the CDR3 is TGCGCCAGCAGCTTGGCAGGACTAGATGGAGATACGCAGTATTTT. The encoded protein is CASSLAGLDGDTQYF. The genes are TRBV5-1 and TRBJ2-3; 7 positions match TRBD2. The trim removed 0 bases at V and 5 bases at J, leaving 6 bases unmatched. Germline V gene sequence: CDR1 SGHRS, CDR2 YFSETQ. The CDR3 runs 15 residues.

A single count supports this clone. The rearrangement joins TRBV28 to TRBJ1-5, with TRBD1 matching over 9 bases. The V gene end was trimmed by 5 bases and the J gene end by 6 bases; junction bases not matched to a gene: 5. The CDR3 contains 14 residues. CDR1 is MDHEN, CDR2 SYDVKM, per germline. CDR3 region: CASSQTGGGQPQHF. In nucleotides, the CDR3 is TGTGCCAGCAGTCAAACAGGGGGCGGTCAGCCCCAGCATTTT.

V usage is TRBV30 and J usage is TRBJ1-1; possible D gene TRBD1, 5 bases. Germline CDR1 and CDR2: GTSNPN and SVGIG (reference sequence). CDR3 length: 11 residues. The V and J ends lost 3 bases and 4 bases respectively, with 6 bases between them. The CDR3 protein is CAWSQGTEAFF. The CDR3 DNA follows: TGTGCCTGGAGCCAGGGCACTGAAGCTTTCTTT.

The chain carries TRBV7-9 and TRBJ2-7; 10 bases match TRBD1. The CDR3 has 17 amino acids. CDR1 is SEHNR, CDR2 FQNEAQ, per germline (reference sequence). V shed 3 bases and J 2 bases; nucleotides not matched to a gene: 10. CDR3: CASSFGTGTGATYEQYF. CDR3 in DNA: TGTGCCAGCAGCTTTGGAACCGGGACAGGGGCGACCTACGAGCAGTACTTC.

The chain recombines TRBV4-1 with TRBJ2-1; D might be TRBD2 (6 bases). The CDR3 sequence is 14 residues long. V shed 3 bases and J shed 6 bases, with 12 bases lying between them. Per the germline V gene, CDR1 is MGHRA and CDR2 is YSYEKL. The CDR3, as DNA: TGCGCCAGCAGCCACCTAGCGCATCCCAATGAGCAGTTCTTC. The encoded protein is CASSHLAHPNEQFF.

The V and J genes are TRBV2 and TRBJ2-3; 9 nucleotides match TRBD2. The CDR3 is made up of 13 amino acids. V lost 9 bases and J lost 2; bases outside the gene matches: 3. Per germline, CDR1 SNHLY and CDR2 FYNNEI. CDR3 loop: CASSGSDTDTQYF. CDR3 nucleotide sequence: TGTGCCAGTAGCGGGAGTGACACAGATACGCAGTATTTT.

The V gene is TRBV6-5, the J gene TRBJ1-6; tentative D call: TRBD1 (5 bases). The CDR3 runs 14 residues. Per the germline V gene, CDR1 is MNHEY and CDR2 is SVGAGI. V was pared by 2 bases and J by 5 bases, with 7 bases between. CDR3: CASSYDRDNSPLHF. DNA for the CDR3: TGTGCCAGCAGTTACGACAGAGATAATTCACCCCTCCACTTT.

J is TRBJ1-1 and V is TRBV7-9; 8 bases are a match to TRBD1. The J segment lost 5 bases and the V segment lost 7 bases, leaving 18 bases of the junction unmatched. Germline V CDR1 and CDR2: SEHNR, FQNEAQ (reference sequence). The length of the CDR3 is 17 residues. The CDR3 coding sequence is TGTGCCAGCATCACGACAGGGGCCGCCGCCTCGGGGACTGAAGCTTTCTTT. Encoded protein: CASITTGAAASGTEAFF.

V gene TRBV28 combines with J gene TRBJ1-5; perhaps TRBD1 as D (6 bases). Trimming removed 4 bases from V and 5 bases from J, with 12 bases in between. This CDR3 has 14 amino acids. Germline V lookup: CDR1 MDHEN, CDR2 SYDVKM. The CDR3 spells CASSSGQSHQPQHF. Here the CDR3 DNA reads TGTGCCAGCAGTTCCGGACAGTCTCATCAGCCCCAGCATTTT.

This chain uses TRBV7-2 with TRBJ2-3; 7 bases map to TRBD2. Germline V lookup: CDR1 SGHTA, CDR2 FQGNSA. V trimming: 2 bases; J trimming: 9 bases; junction bases outside the gene matches: 8. CDR3 length: 14 residues. CDR3 DNA sequence: TGTGCCAGCAGCTTACGCGGGAGAATGGGGACGCAGTATTTT. Translation: CASSLRGRMGTQYF.

The chain links TRBV28 to TRBJ1-2; 9 bases map to TRBD1. After removal of 5 bases from V and 3 bases from J, the junction contained 10 bases not matched to a gene. The germline V gene encodes CDR1 MDHEN and CDR2 SYDVKM. This CDR3 contains 16 residues. In nucleotides, the CDR3 is TGTGCCAGCAGTGATTCCGGGACAGGGAGCTACTATGGCTACACCTTC. It specifies CASSDSGTGSYYGYTF.

The chain couples TRBV28 to TRBJ2-1, with TRBD2 matching 14 bases. V shed 9 bases and J 8 bases; nucleotides not matched to a gene: 12. Germline V lookup: CDR1 MDHEN, CDR2 SYDVKM. There are 16 residues in the CDR3. CDR3 nucleotide sequence: TGTGCCAGTTTGACTAGCGGGAGGGCCGATAGGGATGAGCAGTTCTTC. Translation gives CASLTSGRADRDEQFF.

The rearrangement uses TRBV7-2 and TRBJ1-2; the match to TRBD1 covers 9 bases. This CDR3 comprises 14 residues. V was pared by 2 bases and J by 4 bases, with 2 bases of the junction left unmatched. Germline V CDR1 and CDR2: SGHTA, FQGNSA. Written as DNA, the CDR3 is TGTGCCAGCAGCTTAAGGGACAGGGCCTATGGCTACACCTTC. This codes for CASSLRDRAYGYTF.

V and J are TRBV9 and TRBJ2-1; 7 bases align to TRBD2. The CDR3 runs 13 residues. V shed 3 bases, J shed 12 bases, and the junction held 9 bases outside the gene matches. Germline loops: CDR1 SGDLS, CDR2 YYNGEE. CDR3 sequence reads: CASSGTSGGGQFF. The DNA for the CDR3 is TGTGCCAGCAGCGGAACTTCGGGGGGTGGGCAGTTCTTC.

V usage is TRBV30 and J usage is TRBJ1-1; D not resolved. The CDR3 loop spans 12 amino acids. Germline lookup yields CDR1 GTSNPN and CDR2 SVGIG (reference sequence). V lost 5 bases and J 6 bases, leaving 13 bases between the germline ends. The CDR3 sequence is CAWGWEIPEAFF. CDR3 coding DNA: TGTGCCTGGGGTTGGGAGATTCCTGAAGCTTTCTTT.

This clone has a handful of counts. The rearrangement uses TRBV11-2 and TRBJ2-7; 9 nucleotides match TRBD1. The junction had 7 bases not matched to a gene; V was cut back by 5 bases and J by 5 bases. Per the germline V gene, CDR1 is SGHAT and CDR2 is FQNNGV. There are 14 residues in the CDR3. The CDR3 here is CASSLGTGNNEQYF. CDR3 DNA sequence: TGTGCCAGCAGCCTGGGGACAGGGAACAACGAGCAGTACTTC.

This clone showed up just a few times. The chain couples TRBV5-1 to TRBJ1-4; D is unresolved. The V end was cut by 6 bases, the J end by 0 bases, with 12 bases between. The germline V gene has CDR1 SGHRS and CDR2 YFSETQ. The CDR3 is 15 residues long. As DNA, the CDR3 is TGCGCCAGCAAGGAGGTTCTCGCAACTAATGAAAAACTGTTTTTT. Its translation is CASKEVLATNEKLFF.

CDR3 in amino acids: CASSSGGNQPQHF. The CDR3 DNA is TGTGCCAGCTCATCGGGGGGGAATCAGCCCCAGCATTTT. The chain recombines TRBV18 with TRBJ1-5, with a tentative D call TRBD1 (5 bases). Trimming shortened V by 5 bases and J by 4 bases, and 9 bases separated the two germline ends. Germline V gene sequence: CDR1 KGHSH, CDR2 LQKENI. The CDR3 has 13 amino acids.

This clone was recorded once. The V gene is TRBV29-1, the J gene TRBJ1-1, with 7 bases aligning to TRBD1. The CDR3 is 13 amino acids. Germline V gives CDR1 SQVTM, CDR2 ANQGSEA. With V trimmed by 6 bases and J by 2 bases, 6 bases remained unmatched. This chain's CDR3 is CSVLGQTNTEAFF. The DNA of the CDR3 is TGCAGCGTCCTGGGACAGACAAACACTGAAGCTTTCTTT.

DNA for the CDR3: TGTGCCAGCAGCACCACAGGGGGGTATCAGCCCCAGCATTTT. It encodes CASSTTGGYQPQHF. The chain is built from TRBV28 and TRBJ1-5; 8 bases fit TRBD1. Germline CDR1 reads MDHEN; CDR2 reads SYDVKM. The CDR3 has 14 amino acids. The V gene end was trimmed by 6 bases and the J gene end by 5 bases; junction bases not matched to a gene: 6.

This rearrangement joins TRBV25-1 to TRBJ2-3; D might be TRBD2 (6 bases). Trimming shortened V by 1 base and J by 5 bases, and 19 bases separated the two germline ends. Per germline, CDR1 MGHDK and CDR2 SYGVNS. The CDR3 sequence is 17 residues long. The CDR3 DNA reads as TGTGCCAGCAGTGAATGGGGGACTTCGCCCTCCGGAGATACGCAGTATTTT. This translates into CASSEWGTSPSGDTQYF.

The chain links TRBV10-1 to TRBJ2-2; D gene uncertain. CDR3 length equals 13 residues. Trimming took off 4 bases at V and 5 bases at J, with 8 bases between the two ends. Germline V gene sequence: CDR1 WNHNN, CDR2 SYGVQD (reference sequence). The CDR3 here is CASSAQSTGELFF. CDR3 DNA: TGCGCCAGCAGTGCACAAAGTACCGGGGAGCTGTTTTTT.

The chain recombines TRBV6-1 with TRBJ2-5; D unresolved. The V gene's germline CDR1 is MNHNS and CDR2 SASEGT. V was cut by 6 bases and J by 2 bases, with 16 bases left in between. CDR3 length: 15 residues. CDR3 sequence: CASRPSAHTQETQYF. The CDR3, as DNA: TGTGCCAGCAGGCCGAGCGCACATACACAAGAGACCCAGTACTTC.

V gene TRBV5-6 combines with J gene TRBJ1-2; D is uncertain. Germline V lookup: CDR1 SGHDT, CDR2 YYEEEE. Trimming took 5 bases from V and 0 from J, leaving 14 bases between them. CDR3 length: 15 amino acids. CDR3 in DNA: TGTGCCAGCAGGATAAATCAAGCCGCTAACTATGGCTACACCTTC. Translation gives CASRINQAANYGYTF.

This chain connects TRBV6-5 to TRBJ2-5; the D is unclear. The CDR3 has 13 residues. Trimming removed 6 bases at V and 1 base at J, with 9 bases between. CDR1 is MNHEY and CDR2 is SVGAGI in the germline V gene. In DNA form, the CDR3 reads TGTGCCAGCAGGGCTTACACCCAAGAGACCCAGTACTTC. It specifies CASRAYTQETQYF.

V is TRBV30 and J is TRBJ2-7; no definite D call. Germline CDR1 reads GTSNPN; CDR2 reads SVGIG (reference sequence). There are 12 residues in the CDR3. V was cut by 2 bases and J by 0 bases, with 5 bases left in between. The CDR3, as DNA: TGTGCCTGGAGTCGCTACTCCTACGAGCAGTACTTC. The encoded protein is CAWSRYSYEQYF. The full variable domain, its missing parts supplied by reference TRBV30 and TRBJ2-7, is SQTIHQWPATLVQPVGSPLSLECTVEGTSNPNLYWYRQAAGRGLQLLFYSVGIGQISSEVPQNLSASRPQDRQFILSSKKLLLSDSGFYLCAWSRYSYEQYFGPGTRLTVT.

The chain has TRBV29-1 and TRBJ2-3, with TRBD2 matching over 14 bases. There are 14 residues in the CDR3. J was trimmed by 6 bases and V by 3 bases; bases with no gene match: 2. CDR1 and CDR2 (germline): SQVTM, ANQGSEA. CDR3 in amino acids: CSVEGLAGADTQYF. The DNA for the CDR3 is TGCAGCGTTGAGGGACTAGCGGGAGCGGATACGCAGTATTTT.

The gene calls are TRBV10-3 and TRBJ1-6; 9 bases agree with TRBD1. Germline-derived CDR1 and CDR2 are ENHRY and SYGVKD. After removal of 6 bases from V and 7 bases from J, the junction contained 10 bases not matched to a gene. The CDR3 is 16 amino acids. This chain's CDR3 is CAIRDTGGAENSPLHF. Here the CDR3 DNA reads TGTGCCATCAGGGACACAGGGGGCGCCGAAAATTCACCCCTCCACTTT.

V is TRBV27 and J is TRBJ2-5; 7 bases line up with TRBD2. The J call may not be correct, given that the DNA end is closer to TRBJ2-7. CDR1 is MNHEY, CDR2 SMNVEV, per germline (reference sequence). This CDR3 contains 14 residues. CDR3 residues: CASSWSSGTYEQYF. CDR3 nucleotides: TGTGCCAGCAGTTGGTCTAGCGGAACCTACGAGCAGTACTTC.

The chain employs TRBV4-1 and TRBJ2-2; D is ambiguous. Germline lookup yields CDR1 MGHRA and CDR2 YSYEKL. The CDR3 runs 16 residues. V gave up 2 bases and J gave up 0 bases, with 10 bases separating them. The CDR3 loop is CASSQPVTSNTGELFF. In nucleotides, the CDR3 is TGCGCCAGCAGCCAACCAGTGACTTCGAACACCGGGGAGCTGTTTTTT.